This record covers a single T cell receptor (beta chain). Its specificity is not known. Between the trimmed V and J ends, which lost 2 bases and 7 bases, there was a span of 5 bases. Germline V lookup: CDR1 SEHNR, CDR2 FQNEAQ (reference sequence). This CDR3 comprises 12 residues. The sorted Tregs were CD4+CD25+CD127-/low cells. Each CDR3 protein is one row after TCRdb ran MiXCR on the 5' RACE reads. In the table there are 9,500 to 15,000 distinct CDR3 sequences, approximately 50% of which are singletons. Findings of the study overall: Tumor Treg TCRs overlapped most with tumor naive CD4+ cells.

This clonotype was sampled from a female donor with breast cancer. The gene calls are TRBV7-9 and TRBJ2-2; perhaps TRBD1 as D (5 bases). The sequenced material came from tumor-infiltrating Tregs sorted from the breast tumor. The CDR3: CASSLQGGELFF. The CDR3, as DNA: TGTGCCAGCAGCTTACAGGGCGGGGAGCTGTTTTTT.